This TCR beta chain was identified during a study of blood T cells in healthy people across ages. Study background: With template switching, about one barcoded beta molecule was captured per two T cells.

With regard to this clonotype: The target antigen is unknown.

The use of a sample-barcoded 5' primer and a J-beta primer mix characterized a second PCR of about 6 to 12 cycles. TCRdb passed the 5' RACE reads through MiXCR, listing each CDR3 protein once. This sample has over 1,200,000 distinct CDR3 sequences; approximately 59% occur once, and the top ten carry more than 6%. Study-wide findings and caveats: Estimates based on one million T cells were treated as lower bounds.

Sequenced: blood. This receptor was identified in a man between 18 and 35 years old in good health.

CDR3 bases: TGTGCCACCAGTGGGGCGGGAGATCCCTACAATGAGCAGTTCTTC. Its translation: CATSGAGDPYNEQFF. The chain carries TRBV24-1 and TRBJ2-1; 7 bases are shared with TRBD2. CDR1 is KGHDR and CDR2 is SFDVKD in the germline V gene. CDR3 length: 15 residues. V gave up 5 bases and J gave up 2 bases; unmatched junction bases: 5.